The entry below gives a single T cell receptor beta chain sequence along with its context. Which antigen it targets is not known. The record has no base qualities; no much larger clone is one base away. V was cut back by 2 bases and J by 3 bases, leaving a gap of 3 bases between them. From its cysteine to its phenylalanine, the CDR3 spans 12 amino acids. This entry keeps only the CDR3 DNA: 36 bases, framed from base 1. Participants in the prospective study were enrolled through a virtual design, were aged 18 to 89 years, and lived in 20 to 30 United States geographic areas. Cohort assignment in the prospective study relied on participant-reported clinical history from a screening survey and a study questionnaire. Mobile phlebotomists in the prospective study collected whole blood, serum and a nasopharyngeal or oropharyngeal swab from every participant. Prospective study participants could optionally give additional blood draws and questionnaires over an approximately 2-month period. Prospective study blood samples were shipped either frozen or at room temperature before DNA extraction.

These data come from a study of blood T cell repertoires in COVID-19 (dated by TCRdb to about 2020). Notes on the research overall: Samples from collaborators originated in the United States, Italy and Spain and spanned both the acute and convalescent phases of COVID-19. Where HLA class I and class II types were available, the types were taken from metadata supplied by the sample provider, not from assay-based typing. The samples were drawn from the first 160 participants of the ongoing ImmuneRACE study and from over a thousand subjects provided by 6 global collaborators. A de-identified subject ID, COVID-19 status, age in years and sex were almost always included in the sample metadata. The repertoires were released in a freely available public database intended as a resource for research on the immune response to SARS-CoV-2. The prospective study material was composed of cDNA or gDNA derived from T cells, B-cell-depleted T cells, or PBMCs. Deeply sampled blood TCRbeta repertoires from subjects exposed to, actively infected with, or recovered from COVID-19 were included in the dataset. Results the study describes overall, beyond this receptor: Clinical and demographic metadata were provided uncurated, with the amount varying by source and participant.

The immunoSEQ Assay, a bias-controlled multiplex PCR, was used to amplify TCRbeta CDR3 regions from genomic DNA. Per the original workflow: Within the assay, amplification of reference gene primers was used to estimate how many nucleated cells each sample contained. To quantify the absolute abundance of each unique TCRbeta CDR3 rearrangement, sequence reads were collapsed and filtered. For each sample, productive Simpson clonality was calculated as the square root of Simpson's diversity index across productive rearrangements. Held by TCRdb, this immuneACCESS table contains in-frame sequences only and omits some clones. Under half of the omission traces to an unresolved V gene where checked; the cause of the rest is unknown. For V, J and clone size, that table is used; D and trimming come from the DNA. Within this sample are hundreds of thousands of clones, with 90% of them counted one time only. The ten largest clones take up around 4.5% of the sample.

The sequenced material came from PBMCs or T cells enriched from blood (not recorded which). Rearrangement joined TRBV12-3 or TRBV12-4 to TRBJ2-3, with the D segment identity uncertain. This TCR was sampled from a woman aged 18-29 years with acute COVID-19. Read as DNA, the sequence is TGTGCCAGCAGTTTATATACAGATACGCAGTATTTT. Its protein reads: CASSLYTDTQYF.